Listed here are 21 T cell receptor beta chains from one sample, sequenced in a study of T cell responses to AZD1222 COVID-19 vaccine (dated by TCRdb to about 2021). The time point label of this sample denotes: baseline before first vaccination. Library prep was done by the immunoSEQ multiplex PCR assay. TCRdb holds this immuneACCESS table with in-frame rearrangements only. Some clones are missing; in checked studies, unresolved V genes explain under half, and the rest has no known cause. This sample holds 130,000 or so clones; about 93% were observed only once. About 5% of the sample goes to the ten largest clones. The source was peripheral blood, collected on day 0 of AZD1222 vaccination. The receptors derive from an adult in good health.

The CDR3 DNA is TGTGCCAGCAGCAAGGGCCGGTCCCTCACTGAAGCTTTCTTT. Its translation: CASSKGRSLTEAFF. J is TRBJ1-1 and V is TRBV9; D is ambiguous. CDR1 is SGDLS, CDR2 YYNGEE, per germline. V lost 4 bases and J lost 4, with 14 bases in between. There are 14 residues in the CDR3. Filled out from reference TRBV9 and TRBJ1-1, the complete variable domain reads DSGVTQTPKHLITATGQRVTLRCSPRSGDLSVYWYQQSLDQGLQFLIQYYNGEERAKGNILERFSAQQFPDLHSELNLSSLELGDSALYFCASSKGRSLTEAFFGQGTRLTVV.

The V and J genes are TRBV27 and TRBJ2-1; D possibly matches TRBD1 or TRBD2 (5 bases each). V was clipped by 0 bases and J by 4 bases, with 13 bases between them. Germline CDR1 MNHEY, CDR2 SMNVEV (reference sequence). The CDR3 sequence is 16 residues long. DNA of the CDR3: TGTGCCAGCAGTTTATCGCGAGGGGAAGCGTACAATGAGCAGTTCTTC. Translating gives CASSLSRGEAYNEQFF.

V usage is TRBV7-9 and J usage is TRBJ2-5, with 9 bases identical to TRBD2. The CDR3 is 16 amino acids. The germline V gene encodes CDR1 SEHNR and CDR2 FQNEAQ (reference sequence). Trimming removed 5 bases from V and 5 bases from J; junction bases left unmatched: 12. The CDR3 is CASSPLAGASRETQYF. CDR3 DNA sequence: TGTGCCAGCAGCCCCTTAGCGGGAGCCTCGAGGGAGACCCAGTACTTC. The full variable domain, completed using reference TRBV7-9 and TRBJ2-5, is DTGVSQNPRHKITKRGQNVTFRCDPISEHNRLYWYRQTLGQGPEFLTYFQNEAQLEKSRLLSDRFSAERPKGSFSTLEIQRTEQGDSAMYLCASSPLAGASRETQYFGPGTRLLVL.

The genes are TRBV7-2 and TRBJ1-2; D perhaps matches TRBD1 (6 bases). With 5 bases removed from V and 0 bases from J, the gap between germline ends came to 16 bases. The CDR3 length is 16 residues. Germline V CDR1 and CDR2: SGHTA, FQGNSA. CDR3 in amino acids: CASSLGPGGPNYGYTF. The CDR3 nucleotides read TGTGCCAGCAGCCTCGGTCCCGGGGGGCCTAACTATGGCTACACCTTC.

As DNA, the CDR3 is TGTGCCAGCAGCGGCGGCAATTCACCCCTCCACTTT. It encodes CASSGGNSPLHF. The genes are TRBV9 and TRBJ1-6; D ambiguous. The germline V gene encodes CDR1 SGDLS and CDR2 YYNGEE. The CDR3 spans 12 residues. V was shortened by 3 bases and J by 7 bases, with 5 bases between the two germline ends.

The rearrangement uses TRBV10-3 and TRBJ2-1, with D hard to call. Germline V lookup: CDR1 ENHRY, CDR2 SYGVKD. Between the trimmed V and J ends, which lost 0 bases and 4 bases, there was a span of 4 bases. The CDR3 has 13 amino acids. DNA of the CDR3: TGTGCCATCAGTGAGTCGACATACAATGAGCAGTTCTTC. Its protein product is CAISESTYNEQFF.

The chain recombines TRBV18 with TRBJ2-7; the match to TRBD1 covers 8 bases. Germline assignment: CDR1 KGHSH and CDR2 LQKENI. V shed 5 bases and J 2 bases; nucleotides not matched to a gene: 5. CDR3 length equals 14 residues. The chain's CDR3 is CASSARQGTYEQYF. In nucleotides, the CDR3 is TGTGCCAGCTCAGCACGACAGGGGACCTACGAGCAGTACTTC.

This rearrangement joins TRBV4-1 to TRBJ2-1; the D is unclear. Germline loops: CDR1 MGHRA, CDR2 YSYEKL. The V end lost 5 bases, the J end lost 7 bases, and 18 bases lay between the germline ends. This CDR3 contains 15 residues. DNA for the CDR3: TGCGCCAGCAGCGGAGAAAGGTTACCCATTAATGAGCAGTTCTTC. This encodes CASSGERLPINEQFF.

The chain is built from TRBV5-1 and TRBJ2-2; D remains unclear. The CDR3 has 14 amino acids. The germline gives CDR1 SGHRS, CDR2 YFSETQ. Between the trimmed V and J ends, which lost 1 base and 5 bases, there was a span of 9 bases. DNA for the CDR3: TGCGCCAGCAGCTTGAAATTGGGGACCGGGGAGCTGTTTTTT. It is translated as CASSLKLGTGELFF.

J is TRBJ2-2 and V is TRBV2; 11 bases fit TRBD1. Germline CDR1 SNHLY, CDR2 FYNNEI. The CDR3 totals 15 residues. Trimming at V came to 3 bases and at J to 8 bases, leaving 5 bases not matched to a gene. In DNA form, the CDR3 reads TGTGCCAGCAGTGATCGGACAGGGGGCCCTGGGGAGCTGTTTTTT. Residues: CASSDRTGGPGELFF.

The V call is TRBV27, the J call TRBJ2-1; either TRBD1 or TRBD2 may supply D (5 bases each). Germline V gene data show CDR1 as MNHEY and CDR2 as SMNVEV (reference sequence). The CDR3 is 16 residues long. Trimming took 5 bases from V and 3 from J, leaving 17 bases between them. The CDR3 reads CASSPRPGPDYNEQFF. The CDR3 DNA reads as TGTGCCAGCAGTCCCCGACCGGGACCGGACTACAATGAGCAGTTCTTC.

The V call is TRBV5-1, the J call TRBJ1-2; 8 bases are a match to TRBD1. CDR3 length equals 13 residues. V shed 1 base and J 8 bases; nucleotides not matched to a gene: 4. Germline CDR1 is SGHRS and CDR2 is YFSETQ. The chain's CDR3 is CASSLMTGVGYTF. The CDR3 DNA is TGCGCCAGCAGCTTGATGACAGGGGTGGGCTACACCTTC.

The chain is built from TRBV7-9 and TRBJ2-1, with D tentatively TRBD2 (6 bases). Germline values: CDR1 SEHNR, CDR2 FQNEAQ (reference sequence). Trimming cost V 5 bases and J 7 bases, with 9 bases left between them. CDR3 length: 12 amino acids. CDR3 nucleotide sequence: TGTGCCAGCAGCCAGCTAGCGAATGAGCAGTTCTTC. Its protein product is CASSQLANEQFF.

The count of this clone is one. The chain joins TRBV7-2 to TRBJ1-2, with D possibly TRBD1 on 5 matching bases. V was trimmed by 5 bases and J by 6 bases, leaving 10 bases between them. The CDR3 is 12 amino acids. Germline CDR1 and CDR2: SGHTA and FQGNSA. DNA of the CDR3: TGTGCCAGCAGCCGTTCAGGGCATGGCTACACCTTC. It yields the protein CASSRSGHGYTF.

This chain connects TRBV5-8 to TRBJ2-3, with 15 bases matching TRBD2. Germline V gene sequence: CDR1 SGHTS, CDR2 YDEGEE. J gave up 8 bases and V 0 bases, and 1 base lay outside the gene matches. The CDR3 is 15 amino acids. The CDR3 reads CASSLEGLAGGTQYF. The CDR3 DNA reads TGTGCCAGCAGCTTGGAGGGACTAGCGGGGGGTACGCAGTATTTT.

The CDR3 DNA follows: TGTGCTAGTGGTTTGGGGGCGATAGCGGGAGGGGACAATGAGCAGTTCTTC. Residues: CASGLGAIAGGDNEQFF. The chain uses TRBV12-5 and TRBJ2-1, with 11 bases identical to TRBD2. The CDR3 loop spans 17 amino acids. Germline CDR1 is LGHNT and CDR2 is FRNRAP. V shed 1 base, J shed 5 bases, and the junction held 7 bases outside the gene matches.

CDR3 in DNA: TGTGCCAGCAGCTTCCGGAGCTCCTATAATTCACCCCTCCACTTT. Its translation: CASSFRSSYNSPLHF. The chain links TRBV7-9 to TRBJ1-6; D unclear. Trimming stripped 3 bases from V and 0 bases from J, with 6 bases between. This CDR3 region has 15 residues. CDR1 SEHNR and CDR2 FQNEAQ come from the germline V gene (reference sequence).

This chain links TRBV19 with TRBJ1-1; D gene ambiguous. In germline, CDR1 is LNHDA, CDR2 SQIVND (reference sequence). V lost 8 bases, J lost 5 bases, and 9 bases lay in between. CDR3 length: 11 amino acids. Here the CDR3 DNA reads TGTGCCAGTTACCGTGCTACTGAAGCTTTCTTT. Translation gives CASYRATEAFF.

The chain recombines TRBV7-2 with TRBJ2-2, with a possible D match to TRBD1 (6 bases). Deletions cut 5 bases from V and 2 bases from J, with 12 bases between. Looked up from germline, CDR1 is SGHTA and CDR2 is FQGNSA. This CDR3 is 15 amino acids long. The DNA for the CDR3 is TGTGCCAGCAGCATAAACAGGGTAAACACCGGGGAGCTGTTTTTT. It is translated as CASSINRVNTGELFF.

The CDR3, as DNA: TGTGCCAGTAGTATAGCAGAGGGGAACTACGAGCAGTACTTC. Its protein product is CASSIAEGNYEQYF. The chain has TRBV19 and TRBJ2-7; D is possibly TRBD1 or TRBD2 (5 bases each). The length of the CDR3 is 14 residues. Looked up from germline, CDR1 is LNHDA and CDR2 is SQIVND (reference sequence). The germline V and J ends were trimmed by 1 base and 3 bases, with 10 bases remaining between them.

This clone turned up a few times. The chain has TRBV28 and TRBJ1-5, with a weak D call TRBD1 (5 bases). V shed 2 bases and J shed 8 bases, with 13 bases lying between them. The CDR3 is 14 residues long. Germline CDR1 MDHEN, CDR2 SYDVKM. CDR3 nucleotides: TGTGCCAGCAGTTTAGTGGGGCAGGGCGAGCCCCAGCATTTT. The encoded protein is CASSLVGQGEPQHF.